The 6 T cell receptor beta chains in this list originate from one sample, sequenced in a study of cytomegalovirus exposure and HLA in healthy donors. PCR involved 60 Vbeta and 13 Jbeta primers. Here immunoSEQ multiplex PCR was the method, and the copy in TCRdb shows in-frame clones only, minus some. Found here are over 150,000 clones, around two thirds of them singletons; the top ten hold less than 1.5%. Specimen: PBMCs. Receptor source: a man aged 45-65 years in good health and CMV-seronegative.

The chain is built from TRBV27 and TRBJ2-5; 9 bases fit TRBD1. V shed 4 bases, J shed 1 base, and the junction held 7 bases outside the gene matches. There are 16 residues in the CDR3. In germline, CDR1 is MNHEY, CDR2 SMNVEV (reference sequence). CDR3 residues: CASSSLGQGPQETQYF. The CDR3, as DNA: TGTGCCAGCAGTTCGTTAGGACAGGGGCCCCAAGAGACCCAGTACTTC.

This clone was found a few times. The J gene is TRBJ1-1, the V gene TRBV5-1, with a possible D match to TRBD1 (6 bases). The CDR3 loop spans 15 amino acids. Germline values: CDR1 SGHRS, CDR2 YFSETQ. The germline V and J ends were trimmed by 0 bases and 3 bases, with 12 bases remaining between them. The DNA of the CDR3 is TGCGCCAGCAGCTTGGGCCAGGGGTTGGACACTGAAGCTTTCTTT. Translation: CASSLGQGLDTEAFF.

The CDR3 DNA sequence: TGCGCCAGCAGCGGCGGGACTGAAGAGACCCAGTACTTC. Translating gives CASSGGTEETQYF. J is TRBJ2-5 and V is TRBV5-1; tentatively, D is TRBD2 (6 bases). This CDR3 has 13 residues. Trimming pared 4 bases from V and 3 bases from J, leaving 10 bases between. Per germline, CDR1 SGHRS and CDR2 YFSETQ.

The chain carries TRBV6-1 and TRBJ2-3; D may be TRBD2 (7 bases). CDR1 and CDR2 (germline): MNHNS, SASEGT. The CDR3 is 15 amino acids. V lost 2 bases, J lost 3 bases, and 12 bases lay in between. The CDR3 loop reads CASSERGGRTDTQYF. DNA for the CDR3: TGTGCCAGCAGTGAAAGGGGGGGGCGGACAGATACGCAGTATTTT.

The count of this clone is one. This chain uses TRBV5-4 with TRBJ2-1; 13 bases map to TRBD2. From germline, CDR1 is SGHNT and CDR2 YYREEE (reference sequence). V lost 4 bases, J lost 8 bases, and 9 bases stayed unmatched. There are 16 residues in the CDR3. The CDR3 bases are TGTGCCAGCAGCCGAAAAACTAGCGGGGGGGCCTATGAGCAGTTCTTC. Amino acid sequence: CASSRKTSGGAYEQFF.

The chain combines TRBV15 with TRBJ2-7; TRBD1 matches at 8 bases. The CDR3 sequence is 14 residues long. Trimming cost V 4 bases and J 5 bases; bases outside gene matches: 7. Germline assignment: CDR1 LNHNV and CDR2 YYDKDF (reference sequence). CDR3 sequence: CATSIYDRGHEQYF. In nucleotides, the CDR3 is TGTGCCACCAGCATATATGACAGGGGACACGAGCAGTACTTC.